A selection of T cell receptor beta chains follows, all from one sample in a study of identical twins. TCRdb fed the 5' RACE reads into MiXCR, producing one record per CDR3 protein. The repertoire includes 450,000 to 500,000 distinct CDR3 sequences, approximately 14% of them detected once, and approximately 1% sits in the top ten. The same data also contributed to another study, on yellow fever vaccine responses in identical twins.

Sequenced material: CD4+ T cells sorted from blood. The receptors were gathered from a woman in her late teens or twenties in good health. The CDR3 runs from the conserved cysteine through the conserved F or W. A D gene is named only where the DNA matches it firmly. For some rows the clone size is stated as once, few or many, or as a class when expanded; others skip it.

V gene,D gene,J gene,clone size,CDR3 DNA,CDR3 protein
TRBV29-1,TRBD1,TRBJ2-7,many,TGCAGCGTAATCTCCCCGGGACAGAAGTCCTACGAGCAGTACTTC,CSVISPGQKSYEQYF
TRBV3-1,.,TRBJ2-1,few,TGTGCCAGCAGCCAACGTGGACTAAAGGGGGAGCAGTTCTTC,CASSQRGLKGEQFF
TRBV6-1,.,TRBJ1-6,many,TGTGCCAGCAGTGAATTATCCGGGGCCCCTTCACCCCTCCACTTT,CASSELSGAPSPLHF
TRBV20-1,.,TRBJ2-5,few,TGCAGTGCTAGAGAGGGGACACTGGGGGGCAAAGAGACCCAGTACTTC,CSAREGTLGGKETQYF
TRBV30,.,TRBJ2-3,.,TGTGCCTGGAGTGCGGGGTATAGCACAGATACGCAGTATTTT,CAWSAGYSTDTQYF
TRBV14,TRBD1,TRBJ1-1,few,TGTGCCAGCAGCCTCCGGACAGGACGGAAGACTGAAGCTTTCTTT,CASSLRTGRKTEAFF
TRBV19,TRBD1,TRBJ2-7,.,TGTGCCAGTATGGACAGGTCCTACGAGCAGTACTTC,CASMDRSYEQYF
TRBV20-1,TRBD2,TRBJ2-1,many,TGCAGTGCTTGGGGGCTAGCGGGAGGGAGGAACAATGAGCAGTTCTTC,CSAWGLAGGRNNEQFF
TRBV29-1,.,TRBJ2-5,many,TGCAGCGTTGAGTCGGATCCAGAGACCCAGTACTTC,CSVESDPETQYF
TRBV7-9,.,TRBJ2-3,.,TGTGCCAGCAGCTCCCTTTGGGCAGATACGCAGTATTTT,CASSSLWADTQYF
TRBV10-3,.,TRBJ2-1,few,TGTGCCATCAGTGCACAGCACAATGAGCAGTTCTTC,CAISAQHNEQFF
TRBV5-1,TRBD2,TRBJ2-3,few,TGCGCCAGCGGGCCGGGAGGTACGCAGTATTTT,CASGPGGTQYF
TRBV12-3/TRBV12-4,TRBD1,TRBJ1-2,many,TGTGCCAGCAGTGGTCGGACAGGGGGTGGCTACACCTTC,CASSGRTGGGYTF